Presented here are 26 T cell receptor beta chains from one specimen sequenced in a study of CD8 T cells in Susac syndrome. Reverse transcription of 0.5 to 1 ug RNA was performed with random hexamers. TCRdb used MiXCR to reprocess the immunoSEQ multiplex PCR reads, holding one entry per CDR3 protein. This table holds 120,000 or so distinct CDR3 sequences, around 96% found once. The specimen sequenced was CD4+ T cells from PBMCs. The receptors derive from a human donor in good health.

This clonotype was seen a few times. The chain recombines TRBV7-2 with TRBJ2-7; 8 bases align to TRBD2. The germline V gene encodes CDR1 SGHTA and CDR2 FQGNSA. This CDR3 has 16 amino acids. J lost 1 base, V lost 3 bases, and 8 bases had no gene match. The CDR3 DNA sequence: TGTGCCAGCAGCTTGCTCCTAGCGGGCGATTCCTACGAGCAGTACTTC. It codes for CASSLLLAGDSYEQYF.

The chain carries TRBV2 and TRBJ1-3; perhaps TRBD1 as D (5 bases). The CDR3 is 15 residues long. Trimming took 9 bases from V and 3 from J, leaving 18 bases between them. CDR1 SNHLY and CDR2 FYNNEI come from the germline V gene. CDR3 protein: CASTAERGSGNTIYF. The CDR3 bases are TGTGCCAGTACTGCGGAGAGGGGTAGTGGAAACACCATATATTTT. Drawing the rest from reference TRBV2 and TRBJ1-3, the complete variable domain is EPEVTQTPSHQVTQMGQEVILRCVPISNHLYFYWYRQILGQKVEFLVSFYNNEISEKSEIFDDQFSVERPDGSNFTLKIRSTKLEDSAMYFCASTAERGSGNTIYFGEGSWLTVV.

DNA for the CDR3: TGTGTAGAAGAGACCCAGTACTTC. Protein product: CVEETQYF. The gene calls are TRBV28 and TRBJ2-5; D remains unclear. The CDR3 spans 8 residues. Looked up from germline, CDR1 is MDHEN and CDR2 is SYDVKM.

The V and J genes are TRBV27 and TRBJ2-6; D might be TRBD1 (6 bases). Germline values: CDR1 MNHEY, CDR2 SMNVEV (reference sequence). The ends were cut back, 6 bases at V and 0 bases at J, with 18 bases in the middle. This CDR3 is built from 18 residues. CDR3 amino acids: CASSYTGSSRSGANVLTF. The CDR3 region has the DNA TGTGCCAGCAGCTACACAGGGTCATCCCGCTCTGGGGCCAACGTCCTGACTTTC.

The rearrangement uses TRBV3-1 and TRBJ2-7, with D perhaps TRBD1 or TRBD2 (5 bases each). The CDR3 contains 14 residues. Germline V gives CDR1 LGHDT, CDR2 YNNKEL (reference sequence). The V end lost 2 bases, the J end lost 4 bases, and 12 bases lay between the germline ends. CDR3 DNA: TGTGCCAGCAGCCAACGGGGACCCACATACGAGCAGTACTTC. Translating it yields CASSQRGPTYEQYF.

This clonotype has more than one count but fewer than ten. V gene TRBV3-1 combines with J gene TRBJ2-3; D remains ambiguous. This CDR3 spans 11 amino acids. V was pared by 4 bases and J by 6 bases, with 5 bases between. In germline, CDR1 is LGHDT, CDR2 YNNKEL (reference sequence). CDR3 protein: CASSRGDTQYF. CDR3 bases: TGTGCCAGCAGCCGTGGGGATACGCAGTATTTT.

The CDR3 DNA sequence: TGCAGCGTCGAGCGACTAGCGGGAGTTGTTGAGCAGTTCTTC. Protein sequence: CSVERLAGVVEQFF. The chain recombines TRBV29-1 with TRBJ2-1; 12 bases map to TRBD2. Trimming took 6 bases from V and 9 from J; bases not matched to a gene: 9. CDR3 length equals 14 residues. CDR1 SQVTM and CDR2 ANQGSEA come from the germline V gene.

CDR3 nucleotides: TGTGCCAGCAGCCACGGACTAGGAGGACAAGAGACCCAGTACTTC. Translation: CASSHGLGGQETQYF. The chain uses TRBV14 and TRBJ2-5; 7 bases match TRBD2. CDR1 and CDR2 (germline): SGHDN, FVKESK. CDR3 length: 15 amino acids. V trimming: 3 bases; J trimming: 2 bases; junction bases outside the gene matches: 6.

The chain links TRBV15 to TRBJ2-3, with 7 bases lining up with TRBD2. J lost 4 bases, V lost 3 bases, and 7 bases had no gene match. The CDR3 contains 15 residues. Germline CDR1 is LNHNV and CDR2 is YYDKDF (reference sequence). CDR3 sequence: CATSSGREQSDTQYF. For the CDR3, the DNA is TGTGCCACCAGCAGTGGGCGGGAGCAATCAGATACGCAGTATTTT.

This clonotype occurred once. CDR3 in DNA: TGTGCCAGCAGCTTCCGATGGACAGAAAACACAGATACGCAGTATTTT. It is translated as CASSFRWTENTDTQYF. The chain couples TRBV7-2 to TRBJ2-3; TRBD1 might be the D (6 bases). The germline V gene has CDR1 SGHTA and CDR2 FQGNSA. V was pared by 3 bases and J by 2 bases, with 15 bases between. The CDR3 extends over 16 amino acids.

The chain links TRBV3-1 to TRBJ2-7; perhaps TRBD1 as D (6 bases). Trimming shortened V by 1 base and J by 7 bases, and 20 bases separated the two germline ends. The germline V gene has CDR1 LGHDT and CDR2 YNNKEL (reference sequence). This CDR3 region has 16 residues. The CDR3 bases are TGTGCCAGCAGCCAAGCGGGCGCAGGGGTGGCTCAAGAGCAGTACTTC. Translating it yields CASSQAGAGVAQEQYF.

This chain uses TRBV24-1 with TRBJ2-7, with D possibly matching TRBD2 (5 bases). Trimming removed 7 bases from V and 3 bases from J, with 12 bases in between. The CDR3 extends over 13 amino acids. CDR1 is KGHDR, CDR2 SFDVKD, per germline. Written as DNA, the CDR3 is TGTGCCACCAGCGCCGCGGGCAACTACGAGCAGTACTTC. Its protein product is CATSAAGNYEQYF.

The rearrangement joins TRBV30 to TRBJ2-5; D is undetermined. V lost 2 bases, J lost 2 bases, and 9 bases lay in between. The CDR3 is 13 amino acids. Per germline, CDR1 GTSNPN and CDR2 SVGIG (reference sequence). CDR3 nucleotides: TGTGCCTGGAGTCTCCGGAGTCAAGAGACCCAGTACTTC. Protein product: CAWSLRSQETQYF.

The rearrangement uses TRBV7-2 and TRBJ2-1; D possibly corresponds to TRBD2 (6 bases). V dropped 6 bases and J dropped 4 bases, with 13 bases sitting between them. In germline, CDR1 is SGHTA, CDR2 FQGNSA. The CDR3 is made up of 14 amino acids. CDR3 sequence reads: CASRERVTYNEQFF. For the CDR3, the DNA is TGTGCCAGCAGAGAGCGGGTGACTTACAATGAGCAGTTCTTC.

The J gene is TRBJ2-5, the V gene TRBV10-3, with 10 bases fitting TRBD2. Germline CDR1 ENHRY, CDR2 SYGVKD. This CDR3 is built from 17 residues. V was clipped by 0 bases and J by 1 base; unmatched bases: 5. The CDR3 DNA follows: TGTGCCATCAGTGAGTCTCGGACTAGCGGAAGCCAAGAGACCCAGTACTTC. As protein: CAISESRTSGSQETQYF.

This rearrangement joins TRBV29-1 to TRBJ2-7; D gene unclear. Trimming left V 6 bases short and J 3 bases short, with 15 bases between. The CDR3 spans 13 residues. Germline loops: CDR1 SQVTM, CDR2 ANQGSEA. The chain's CDR3 is CSVTVSSNYEQYF. Here the CDR3 DNA reads TGCAGCGTAACGGTTTCTAGTAACTACGAGCAGTACTTC.

The chain employs TRBV7-9 and TRBJ2-3, with D perhaps TRBD2 (6 bases). This CDR3 has 15 residues. V was shortened by 2 bases and J by 10 bases, with 19 bases between the two germline ends. Germline CDR1 and CDR2: SEHNR and FQNEAQ (reference sequence). CDR3 sequence (DNA): TGTGCCAGCAGCTTATCGAGTAGTCTTTGGGACTCGCAGTATTTT. Translation: CASSLSSSLWDSQYF.

The chain couples TRBV7-2 to TRBJ2-5; D is perhaps TRBD1 (6 bases). V was shortened by 1 base and J by 1 base, with 10 bases between the two germline ends. Germline V gives CDR1 SGHTA, CDR2 FQGNSA. CDR3 length equals 15 residues. CDR3: CASSLVQGTQETQYF. As DNA, the CDR3 is TGTGCCAGCAGCTTAGTTCAGGGGACCCAAGAGACCCAGTACTTC.

The chain links TRBV6-6 to TRBJ2-3, with D possibly matching TRBD2 (5 bases). The germline V and J ends were trimmed by 5 bases and 2 bases, with 11 bases remaining between them. This CDR3 has 14 residues. Per the germline V gene, CDR1 is MNHNY and CDR2 is SVGAGI (reference sequence). Here the CDR3 DNA reads TGTGCCAGCAGTCCTGGACTGCACACAGATACGCAGTATTTT. It specifies CASSPGLHTDTQYF.

The chain uses TRBV9 and TRBJ2-1, with D hard to call. Germline loops: CDR1 SGDLS, CDR2 YYNGEE. V lost 0 bases and J lost 0, with 7 bases in between. The CDR3 is made up of 15 amino acids. CDR3 protein: CASSVGLSSYNEQFF. The CDR3, as DNA: TGTGCCAGCAGCGTAGGACTCAGCTCCTACAATGAGCAGTTCTTC.

This clonotype was seen just once. The V call is TRBV2, the J call TRBJ2-1; 8 positions agree with TRBD1. Germline-derived CDR1 and CDR2 are SNHLY and FYNNEI. The CDR3 runs to 15 residues. With V trimmed by 4 bases and J by 8 bases, 10 bases remained unmatched. CDR3 sequence: CASSGTGWEGDEQFF. CDR3 in DNA: TGTGCCAGCAGTGGGACAGGGTGGGAAGGGGATGAGCAGTTCTTC. Using reference TRBV2 and TRBJ2-1 for the parts outside the CDR3, the full variable domain is EPEVTQTPSHQVTQMGQEVILRCVPISNHLYFYWYRQILGQKVEFLVSFYNNEISEKSEIFDDQFSVERPDGSNFTLKIRSTKLEDSAMYFCASSGTGWEGDEQFFGPGTRLTVL.

The chain links TRBV18 to TRBJ1-3, with D perhaps TRBD1 (6 bases). Germline V lookup: CDR1 KGHSH, CDR2 LQKENI. The CDR3 loop spans 16 amino acids. V lost 5 bases and J 0 bases, leaving 14 bases between the germline ends. CDR3 nucleotide sequence: TGTGCCAGCTCAGCCTCGACAGGAATCTCTGGAAACACCATATATTTT. Translated, it gives CASSASTGISGNTIYF.

The CDR3 coding sequence is TGTGCCAGCAGCCATGGACTAGCGGGCGAGCAGTACTTC. Translating it yields CASSHGLAGEQYF. V is TRBV3-1 and J is TRBJ2-7; 11 positions match TRBD2. This CDR3 is built from 13 residues. CDR1 and CDR2 (germline): LGHDT, YNNKEL (reference sequence). Losses at the gene ends were 3 bases for V and 6 bases for J; bases not matched to a gene: 1.

The chain carries TRBV5-4 and TRBJ1-2; D is unclear. The CDR3 extends over 14 amino acids. V gave up 4 bases and J gave up 2 bases, with 12 bases separating them. CDR1 is SGHNT, CDR2 YYREEE, per germline (reference sequence). CDR3 bases: TGTGCCAGCAGCGCGTCCCGAGGGAACTATGGCTACACCTTC. Translation: CASSASRGNYGYTF.

The chain couples TRBV19 to TRBJ1-1, with D unresolved. Germline V CDR1 and CDR2: LNHDA, SQIVND (reference sequence). The germline V and J ends were trimmed by 2 bases and 3 bases, with 4 bases remaining between them. The CDR3 contains 12 residues. CDR3 in DNA: TGTGCCAGTAGTATACCGGACACTGAAGCTTTCTTT. It encodes CASSIPDTEAFF.

The V call is TRBV29-1, the J call TRBJ2-3, with 9 positions matching TRBD1. Per germline, CDR1 SQVTM and CDR2 ANQGSEA. This CDR3 has 13 residues. V was pared by 4 bases and J by 11 bases, with 10 bases of the junction left unmatched. DNA for the CDR3: TGCAGCGTTGCAGAGCGTCGGACAGGGGAGCAGTATTTT. The encoded protein is CSVAERRTGEQYF.